These T cell receptor beta chains were read from a single sample in a study of T-cell memory formation after mild COVID-19. Each CDR3 protein is one row after TCRdb ran MiXCR on the 5' RACE reads. The table lists about 33,000 distinct CDR3 sequences, around a fifth of them singletons, with 1.5% in the top ten. Sample: PBMCs or a T cell subset sorted from them (not recorded which). These receptors all come from an adult who had mild COVID-19 (a few samples of this study predate the infection). Cell type and time point are not known. CDR3s include the opening cysteine and the closing phenylalanine or tryptophan. The D gene is left open where the match is weak. For some rows the clone size is stated as once, few or many, or as a class when expanded; others skip it.

len,d_gene,v_gene,abundance,j_gene,CDR3nt,CDR3aa
15,NA,TRBV7-3,many,TRBJ2-2,TGTGCCAGCAGCTTAAGGGCAGGGAGCACCGGGGAGCTGTTTTTT,CASSLRAGSTGELFF
18,TRBD2,TRBV24-1,once,TRBJ2-1,TGTGCCACCAGTGACCCCCAACTAGCGGGAGGGAAGGACAATGAGCAGTTCTTC,CATSDPQLAGGKDNEQFF
14,NA,TRBV7-2,many,TRBJ1-2,TGTGCCAGCAGCCCGTCCGCGACCAACTATGGCTACACCTTC,CASSPSATNYGYTF
13,TRBD1,TRBV19,NA,TRBJ2-1,TGTGCCAGTGTCCCGGGACAGGGGGCCGAGCAGTTCTTC,CASVPGQGAEQFF
19,NA,TRBV7-8,many,TRBJ2-7,TGTGCCAGCAGCTTGGTCCAGAGTCGGCGGCCCTCCTCTACCTACGAGCAGTACTTC,CASSLVQSRRPSSTYEQYF
14,NA,TRBV20-1,many,TRBJ1-6,TGCAGTGCGGGCAGGGAGGTGAATAATTCACCCCTCCACTTT,CSAGREVNNSPLHF
15,NA,TRBV5-1,many,TRBJ2-1,TGCGCCAGCAGCTTGTGGGATGGTTTTAAGAATGAGCAGTTCTTC,CASSLWDGFKNEQFF
13,NA,TRBV27,many,TRBJ1-1,TGTGCCAGCAGTTACGACAGATACACTGAAGCTTTCTTT,CASSYDRYTEAFF
15,NA,TRBV14,NA,TRBJ2-5,TGTGCCAGCAGCCAAGGTACAACAGTTAAAGAGACCCAGTACTTC,CASSQGTTVKETQYF
12,NA,TRBV7-9,many,TRBJ1-1,TGTGCCAGCAGCTTAGGTTTCAGGGAAGCTTTCTTT,CASSLGFREAFF
14,NA,TRBV5-1,many,TRBJ2-1,TGCGCCAGCAGCTTGGAGGGACGACCCAATGAGCAGTTCTTC,CASSLEGRPNEQFF
17,TRBD2,TRBV11-2,NA,TRBJ2-1,TGTGCCAGCAGCTTAGCCCTAGCGGGAGTTGGCTACAATGAGCAGTTCTTC,CASSLALAGVGYNEQFF
20,TRBD2,TRBV5-1,many,TRBJ2-1,TGCGCCAGCAGCTTGGCTAAGACTAGCGGGGGGGGCCTCTCCTACAATGAGCAGTTCTTC,CASSLAKTSGGGLSYNEQFF
15,TRBD2,TRBV3-1,many,TRBJ2-2,TGTGCCAGCAGCCCGTCACTAGCGGGAGTCGGGGAGCTGTTTTTT,CASSPSLAGVGELFF
12,NA,TRBV7-9,NA,TRBJ2-7,TGTGCCAGCAGCGCCCTATCCTACGAGCAGTACTTC,CASSALSYEQYF
12,NA,TRBV6-2/TRBV6-3,many,TRBJ2-1,TGTGCCAGCAGGGAGAGGGGAAATGAGCAGTTCTTC,CASRERGNEQFF
13,NA,TRBV7-9,many,TRBJ1-1,TGTGCCAGCAGCTCTTCGGGAAACACTGAAGCTTTCTTT,CASSSSGNTEAFF
13,NA,TRBV11-3,many,TRBJ2-1,TGTGCCAGCAGCTTATTGCTTCAGGATGAGCAGTTCTTC,CASSLLLQDEQFF
16,NA,TRBV7-3,NA,TRBJ2-2,TGTGCCAGCAGCTCAGCCCACAGGGGAGGCATCGGGGAGCTGTTTTTT,CASSSAHRGGIGELFF
15,NA,TRBV11-3,NA,TRBJ2-2,TGTGCCAGCAGCTTACGCAGTTCCAACACCGGGGAGCTGTTTTTT,CASSLRSSNTGELFF
16,TRBD2,TRBV5-1,many,TRBJ2-1,TGCGCCAGCAGCCGAATTAGCGGGGGCATCTACAATGAGCAGTTCTTC,CASSRISGGIYNEQFF
17,NA,TRBV4-2,many,TRBJ2-1,TGTGCCAGCAGCCAAGATCTCAGCGGGTTTACCTACAATGAGCAGTTCTTC,CASSQDLSGFTYNEQFF
11,NA,TRBV24-1,NA,TRBJ1-1,TGTGCCACCCACTCAGGGACTGAAGCTTTCTTT,CATHSGTEAFF
13,NA,TRBV5-1,many,TRBJ1-1,TGCGCCAGCAGCCTGGCAGGATACACTGAAGCTTTCTTT,CASSLAGYTEAFF
12,TRBD1,TRBV5-1,many,TRBJ1-1,TGCGCCAGCAGCGGAGAGGGACAGCCGGCTTTCTTT,CASSGEGQPAFF
12,NA,TRBV20-1,many,TRBJ2-1,TGCAGTGCTAGAGGGCCCTCGGGCGAGCAGTTCTTC,CSARGPSGEQFF
12,NA,TRBV7-3,many,TRBJ2-2,TGTGCCAGCAGCTCCCGAACCGGGGAGCTGTTTTTT,CASSSRTGELFF
14,NA,TRBV6-5,many,TRBJ2-7,TGTGCCAGCAGTTATAGGAGGGCCCAGTACGAGCAGTACTTC,CASSYRRAQYEQYF
15,TRBD1,TRBV7-2,many,TRBJ2-7,TGTGCCAGCGGGACAGCCCGTTCTTACTCCTACGAGCAGTACTTC,CASGTARSYSYEQYF
11,NA,TRBV3-1,many,TRBJ2-3,TGTGCCAGCAGCAGCCCCGGTACGCAGTATTTT,CASSSPGTQYF
16,NA,TRBV2,many,TRBJ2-2,TGTGCCAGCAGTCCGCAGAGGGACGCCGCCGTCGGGGAGCTGTTTTTT,CASSPQRDAAVGELFF
16,TRBD1,TRBV11-2,NA,TRBJ1-2,TGTGCCAGCAGCTTAGACCCGGGGACAGTGGAGGTTGGCTACACCTTC,CASSLDPGTVEVGYTF
15,NA,TRBV13,many,TRBJ1-6,TGTGCCAGCAGCATAAGGGGCACGCCTTCTTCACCCCTCCACTTT,CASSIRGTPSSPLHF
18,TRBD1,TRBV5-1,NA,TRBJ1-2,TGCGCCAGCAGCGGTAGGCCGTCGAACGGACAGGGGTTATATGGCTACACCTTC,CASSGRPSNGQGLYGYTF
15,TRBD1,TRBV4-1,NA,TRBJ1-1,TGCGCCAGCAGCGAAACAGGGGGCTTGAACACTGAAGCTTTCTTT,CASSETGGLNTEAFF
15,NA,TRBV20-1,many,TRBJ2-3,TGCAGTGCTAGTTTCCCGGCCCCTAGCACAGATACGCAGTATTTT,CSASFPAPSTDTQYF
15,NA,TRBV4-2,many,TRBJ1-2,TGTGCCAGCAGCCCGCAGGGAGGGAGTAACTATGGCTACACCTTC,CASSPQGGSNYGYTF
11,NA,TRBV7-2,many,TRBJ2-1,TGTGCCAGCAGCACATACAATGAGCAGTTCTTC,CASSTYNEQFF
15,NA,TRBV27,NA,TRBJ2-7,TGTGCCAGCAGTCTCGGGACCCCGGGCCCCTACGAGCAGTACTTC,CASSLGTPGPYEQYF
14,NA,TRBV14,many,TRBJ2-7,TGTGCCAGCAGCCAAGAACTTGGATCCTACGAGCAGTACTTC,CASSQELGSYEQYF
13,TRBD1,TRBV12-3/TRBV12-4,many,TRBJ2-5,TGTGCCAGCAGATCAACAGGGGAAAAGACCCAGTACTTC,CASRSTGEKTQYF
16,TRBD2,TRBV5-1,few,TRBJ2-2,TGCGCCAGCGCCATTTCGGTGGGGGGGATCACCGGGGAGCTGTTTTTT,CASAISVGGITGELFF
12,NA,TRBV27,many,TRBJ2-7,TGTGCCAGCAGCCGACCAGGGACCGAGCAGTACTTC,CASSRPGTEQYF
18,NA,TRBV5-1,once,TRBJ1-1,TGCGCCAGCAGCCCAGACGACGGGGCGCCCCTGCCCGACACTGAAGCTTTCTTT,CASSPDDGAPLPDTEAFF
13,NA,TRBV11-3,medium-sized,TRBJ2-3,TGTGCCAGCAGCTTAGGAAGGGCAGATACGCAGTATTTT,CASSLGRADTQYF
13,TRBD1,TRBV12-3/TRBV12-4,many,TRBJ1-5,TGTGCCAGCAGTTTGACAGGGAGTCAGCCCCAGCATTTT,CASSLTGSQPQHF
13,TRBD1,TRBV6-5,NA,TRBJ1-2,TGTGCCAGCAGGTGGACAGGGGGGAATGGCTACACCTTC,CASRWTGGNGYTF
14,NA,TRBV5-1,once,TRBJ1-2,TGCGCCAGCAGCTTGGCAGGACAGACCAACGGCTACACCTTC,CASSLAGQTNGYTF
16,TRBD2,TRBV7-2,few,TRBJ2-1,TGTGCCAGCAGCTTAGGGGGACTAGCGGGATACAATGAGCAGTTCTTC,CASSLGGLAGYNEQFF
16,TRBD2,TRBV7-2,many,TRBJ2-5,TGTGCCAGCAGCTTAGCCAGCGGGAGGGCCTGGGAGACCCAGTACTTC,CASSLASGRAWETQYF
14,NA,TRBV5-1,many,TRBJ1-1,TGCGCCAGCAGCGCCACAACACCGAACACTGAAGCTTTCTTT,CASSATTPNTEAFF
14,TRBD1,TRBV11-2,many,TRBJ1-4,TGTGCCAGCAGCTCACTCAGGGGGCGAGAAAAACTGTTTTTT,CASSSLRGREKLFF
17,NA,TRBV11-3,NA,TRBJ2-1,TGTGCCAGCAGCTTAGCGGAACGTGCCAACTCCTACAATGAGCAGTTCTTC,CASSLAERANSYNEQFF
17,TRBD1,TRBV4-2,NA,TRBJ2-3,TGTGCCAGCAGCCAAGGTCGCGGGACAGGGACGGCAGATACGCAGTATTTT,CASSQGRGTGTADTQYF
15,TRBD1,TRBV9,many,TRBJ2-5,TGTGCCAGCAGCGAGGAACAGGGGGGAGGTGAGACCCAGTACTTC,CASSEEQGGGETQYF
13,NA,TRBV3-1,NA,TRBJ1-4,TGTGCCAGCAGCCAAGTTGCTGGTGAAAAACTGTTTTTT,CASSQVAGEKLFF
15,NA,TRBV5-1,medium-sized,TRBJ1-4,TGCGCCAGCAGCTCGTCACAGGCAACTAATGAAAAACTGTTTTTT,CASSSSQATNEKLFF
13,TRBD1,TRBV18,many,TRBJ2-7,TGTGCCAGCTCATCTGGACAGGGGGGCGAGCAGTACTTC,CASSSGQGGEQYF
15,TRBD1,TRBV7-8,NA,TRBJ2-5,TGTGCCAGCAGCTTAATAGGACAGGGTGGCGAGACCCAGTACTTC,CASSLIGQGGETQYF
14,NA,TRBV7-2,medium-sized,TRBJ2-3,TGTGCCAGCAGCTTAGCCGGAGGCACAGATACGCAGTATTTT,CASSLAGGTDTQYF